These T cell receptor beta chains were read from a single sample in a study of blood T cell repertoires in COVID-19. Some clones are missing from TCRdb's copy, which holds only in-frame ones; the method was immunoSEQ multiplex PCR. The data hold about 140,000 clones, with 80% to 90% observed a single time. Sequencing was carried out using peripheral blood. Receptors originate from a man aged 55 to 69 with active or convalescent COVID-19. Both conserved end residues are part of each CDR3. D genes are given only for firm matches. Only part of the rows carry a size: once, few, many, or a class if the clone is expanded.

clone_size,j_call,v_call,d_call,cdr3_aa,cdr3_nt
-,TRBJ1-1,TRBV7-9,-,CASSSGPQGIWGTEAFF,TGTGCCAGCAGCTCCGGGCCACAGGGAATATGGGGGACTGAAGCTTTCTTT
once,TRBJ2-1,TRBV24-1,TRBD2,CATSDLAGEQFF,TGTGCCACCAGTGATCTAGCGGGTGAGCAGTTCTTC
once,TRBJ2-3,TRBV27,-,CASSSPFESTDTQYF,TGTGCCAGCAGTTCACCCTTCGAGAGCACAGATACGCAGTATTTT
-,TRBJ1-2,TRBV12-3/TRBV12-4,-,CASSFGRPLGYTF,TGTGCCAGCAGTTTTGGCAGGCCCCTTGGCTACACCTTC
-,TRBJ1-1,TRBV9,-,CASSVVGSRNTEAFF,TGTGCCAGCAGCGTAGTGGGTAGCAGGAACACTGAAGCTTTCTTT
-,TRBJ2-5,TRBV7-9,TRBD2,CASSAPGGLAPQETQYF,TGTGCCAGCAGCGCGCCCGGGGGACTAGCGCCCCAAGAGACCCAGTACTTC
-,TRBJ2-2,TRBV10-1,-,CASSESTSAGELFF,TGCGCCAGCAGTGAGTCAACGTCAGCCGGGGAGCTGTTTTTT
-,TRBJ1-2,TRBV3-1/TRBV3-2,-,CASSDRYGYTF,TGTGCCAGCAGCGACAGGTATGGCTACACCTTC
-,TRBJ1-1,TRBV11-3,-,CASSTRQVMNTEAFF,TGTGCCAGCAGCACAAGACAGGTTATGAACACTGAAGCTTTCTTT
-,TRBJ2-3,TRBV9,TRBD2,CASSVELAAFTDTQYF,TGTGCCAGCAGCGTAGAACTAGCGGCTTTCACAGATACGCAGTATTTT
-,TRBJ1-1,TRBV14,-,CASSQDVRGPTLNSDAFF,TGTGCCAGCAGCCAAGATGTGCGGGGACCCACACTGAACTCAGACGCTTTCTTT
-,TRBJ2-1,TRBV29-1,TRBD2,CSGRIAGIYNEQFF,TGCAGCGGCCGGATAGCGGGGATCTACAATGAGCAGTTCTTC
-,TRBJ2-7,TRBV27,TRBD2,CASSRGLAGGTPYEQYF,TGTGCCAGCAGTAGGGGACTAGCGGGGGGTACTCCCTACGAGCAGTACTTC
-,TRBJ2-5,TRBV3-1/TRBV3-2,TRBD2,CASSQDPLAGGLQETQYF,TGTGCCAGCAGCCAAGATCCGTTAGCGGGGGGGCTGCAAGAGACCCAGTACTTC
-,TRBJ1-1,TRBV2,-,CASSLFGGETEAFF,TGTGCCAGCAGCCTTTTCGGGGGTGAAACTGAAGCTTTCTTT
-,TRBJ1-1,TRBV11-3,TRBD1,CASSVHRGQDTEAFF,TGTGCCAGCAGCGTACACAGGGGGCAGGACACTGAAGCTTTCTTT
-,TRBJ2-1,TRBV10-3,TRBD2,CATSTVLAGGPFGNEQFF,TGTGCCACCAGCACGGTACTAGCGGGAGGGCCTTTCGGCAATGAGCAGTTCTTC
-,TRBJ2-2,TRBV24-1,TRBD2,CATRGLAGSGNTGELFF,TGTGCCACCCGAGGGCTAGCGGGATCAGGAAACACCGGGGAGCTGTTTTTT
-,TRBJ2-1,TRBV27,TRBD1,CASSPGQGISSEQFF,TGTGCCAGCAGTCCGGGACAGGGGATTTCCAGTGAGCAGTTCTTC
-,TRBJ2-1,TRBV18,TRBD2,CASSPLNLAGDLYEQFF,TGTGCCAGCTCACCACTTAATCTAGCGGGAGATCTCTATGAGCAGTTCTTC
-,TRBJ1-4,TRBV24-1,TRBD1,CATSEGTGGGEKLFF,TGTGCCACCAGTGAGGGGACAGGGGGCGGTGAAAAACTGTTTTTT
-,TRBJ2-7,TRBV27,-,CASSLSGPGSYEQYF,TGTGCCAGCAGTTTATCTGGTCCCGGGTCCTACGAGCAGTACTTC
-,TRBJ1-2,TRBV5-1,TRBD1,CASSLQGASGDYTF,TGCGCCAGCAGCTTACAGGGGGCCTCAGGTGACTACACCTTC
once,TRBJ1-3,TRBV30,-,CAWSEDSHPGNTIYF,TGTGCCTGGAGCGAAGACAGCCACCCTGGAAACACCATATATTTT
once,TRBJ1-1,TRBV19,-,CASSIGGFTEAFF,TGTGCCAGTAGTATCGGAGGGTTCACTGAAGCTTTCTTT
-,TRBJ1-2,TRBV19,TRBD1,CASSTNRDRVNYGYTF,TGTGCCAGTAGTACGAACCGGGACAGGGTGAACTATGGCTACACCTTC
-,TRBJ2-5,TRBV29-1,-,CSVAKGGGQETQYF,TGCAGCGTCGCAAAAGGGGGGGGCCAAGAGACCCAGTACTTC
-,TRBJ1-5,TRBV7-2,-,CASSGGGGVQPQHF,TGTGCCAGCAGCGGCGGCGGGGGTGTACAGCCCCAGCATTTT
-,TRBJ2-7,TRBV6-6,TRBD1,CASSYRLGQGAYEQYF,TGTGCCAGCAGTTACCGACTCGGACAGGGGGCCTACGAGCAGTACTTC
-,TRBJ1-4,TRBV5-8,TRBD1,CASSLGTGMNEKLFF,TGTGCCAGCAGCTTGGGGACAGGCATGAATGAAAAACTGTTTTTT
-,TRBJ2-5,TRBV4-3,TRBD2,CASSQGGGTSGRIQETQYF,TGCGCCAGCAGCCAAGGGGGGGGGACTAGCGGGAGAATCCAAGAGACCCAGTACTTC
-,TRBJ1-2,TRBV30,TRBD1,CASRTGGGYTF,TGTGCCTCACGGACAGGGGGTGGCTACACCTTC
-,TRBJ2-5,TRBV5-1,TRBD1,CASSPQQGETQYF,TGCGCCAGCAGCCCCCAACAGGGGGAGACCCAGTACTTC
-,TRBJ1-3,TRBV4-1,-,CASSQGAFRGSGNTIYF,TGCGCCAGCAGCCAAGGGGCCTTCAGGGGTTCTGGAAACACCATATATTTT
-,TRBJ1-5,TRBV30,-,CAWSLDGNKPQHF,TGTGCCTGGAGCTTGGACGGGAACAAGCCCCAGCATTTT
-,TRBJ1-2,TRBV4-3,-,CASSQARINAGGYTF,TGCGCCAGCAGCCAAGCCAGGATCAACGCGGGTGGCTACACCTTC
-,TRBJ1-3,TRBV13,-,CASSLSAVGPGNTIYF,TGTGCCAGCAGCTTAAGTGCGGTCGGTCCTGGAAACACCATATATTTT
-,TRBJ1-1,TRBV10-3,TRBD1,CAISESSAGGFGEAFF,TGTGCCATCAGTGAGTCTTCGGCAGGGGGGTTTGGTGAAGCTTTCTTT
few,TRBJ1-1,TRBV19,-,CASSIDLEKAFF,TGTGCCAGTAGTATAGATCTCGAGAAAGCTTTCTTT
-,TRBJ1-1,TRBV27,TRBD1,CASTMGQGTMNTEAFF,TGTGCCAGCACAATGGGACAGGGGACGATGAACACTGAAGCTTTCTTT
-,TRBJ2-3,TRBV27,-,CASSLWDNTDTQYF,TGTGCCAGCAGTTTATGGGACAACACAGATACGCAGTATTTT